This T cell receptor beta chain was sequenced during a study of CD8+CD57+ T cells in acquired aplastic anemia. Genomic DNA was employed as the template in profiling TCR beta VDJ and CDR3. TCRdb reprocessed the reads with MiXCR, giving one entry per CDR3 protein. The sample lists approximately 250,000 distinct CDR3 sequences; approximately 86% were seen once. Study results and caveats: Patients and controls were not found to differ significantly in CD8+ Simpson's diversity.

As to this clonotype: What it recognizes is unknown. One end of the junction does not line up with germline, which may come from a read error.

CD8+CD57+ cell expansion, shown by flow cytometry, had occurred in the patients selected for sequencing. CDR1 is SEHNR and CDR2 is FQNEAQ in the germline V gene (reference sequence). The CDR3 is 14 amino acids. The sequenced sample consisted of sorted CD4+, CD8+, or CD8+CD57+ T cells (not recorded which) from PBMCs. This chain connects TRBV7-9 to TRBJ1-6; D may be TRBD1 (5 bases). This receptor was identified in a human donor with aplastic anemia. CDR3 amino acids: CASSLSLAGLSNEF. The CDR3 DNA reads TGTGCCAGCAGCTTGTCCTTAGCGGGACTGTCGAATGAGTTT.